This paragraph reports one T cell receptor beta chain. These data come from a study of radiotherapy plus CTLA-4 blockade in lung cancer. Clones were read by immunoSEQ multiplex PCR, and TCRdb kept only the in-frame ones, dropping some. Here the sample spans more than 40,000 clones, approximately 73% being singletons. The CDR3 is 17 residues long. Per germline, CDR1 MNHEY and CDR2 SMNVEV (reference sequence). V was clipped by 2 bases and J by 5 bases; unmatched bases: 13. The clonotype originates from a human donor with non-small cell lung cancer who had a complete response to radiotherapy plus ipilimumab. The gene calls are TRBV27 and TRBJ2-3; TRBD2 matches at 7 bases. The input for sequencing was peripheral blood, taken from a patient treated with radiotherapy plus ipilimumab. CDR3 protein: CASSLRDWGGIQDTQYF. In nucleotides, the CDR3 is TGTGCCAGCAGTTTAAGGGATTGGGGGGGGATCCAAGATACGCAGTATTTT.